The rows below give T cell receptor beta chains drawn from one sample of a study of CD8 T cells in ankylosing spondylitis. TCRdb passed the 5' RACE reads through MiXCR, listing each CDR3 protein once. Here the sample spans about 130,000 distinct CDR3 sequences, just under 7.5% being singletons. Sequenced sample: blood, either unsorted or a sorted T cell fraction (not recorded which). All receptors come from a female donor with ankylosing spondylitis or in good health (not recorded which). Each CDR3 is given with its conserved first and last residue. The D gene is left open where the match is weak. Clone size is given for some rows only: seen once, a few or many times, or a class if the clone is expanded.

D gene	V gene	J gene	clone size	CDR3 protein	CDR3 DNA
-	TRBV3-1	TRBJ2-1	many	CASSQGDNEQFF	TGTGCCAGCAGCCAGGGTGACAATGAGCAGTTCTTC
-	TRBV10-3	TRBJ2-7	many	CAISVSGRFAYEQYF	TGTGCCATCAGTGTTTCTGGCAGGTTTGCCTACGAGCAGTACTTC
-	TRBV28	TRBJ2-5	few	CASSLSRTKETQYF	TGTGCCAGCAGTTTAAGCAGGACGAAAGAGACCCAGTACTTC
TRBD2	TRBV29-1	TRBJ2-3	many	CSVEGGTTDTQYF	TGCAGCGTTGAGGGAGGGACTACGGATACGCAGTATTTT
-	TRBV4-1	TRBJ2-1	many	CASSQEASAYNEQFF	TGCGCCAGCAGCCAAGAGGCTAGCGCCTACAATGAGCAGTTCTTC
TRBD2	TRBV7-9	TRBJ2-3	many	CASSTLAGEGTDTQYF	TGTGCCAGCAGCACCCTAGCGGGGGAGGGCACAGATACGCAGTATTTT
-	TRBV20-1	TRBJ2-3	-	CSAERDTDTQYF	TGCAGTGCGGAGAGGGACACAGATACGCAGTATTTT
-	TRBV9	TRBJ1-1	many	CASSAPTGGSFPEAFF	TGTGCCAGCAGCGCACCGACCGGGGGAAGCTTTCCTGAAGCTTTCTTT
-	TRBV20-1	TRBJ1-2	many	CSALGRANYGYTF	TGCAGTGCGCTCGGTCGGGCTAACTATGGCTACACCTTC
-	TRBV20-1	TRBJ1-2	many	CSARIQTRSFYGYTF	TGCAGTGCTAGGATTCAGACAAGGAGTTTCTATGGCTACACCTTC
-	TRBV6-5	TRBJ2-3	many	CASSYGGGPSTDTQYF	TGTGCCAGCAGTTACGGGGGGGGCCCTAGCACAGATACGCAGTATTTT
TRBD2	TRBV4-2	TRBJ2-3	many	CASSQEAGVIDTQYF	TGTGCCAGCAGCCAAGAAGCGGGGGTAATAGATACGCAGTATTTT
TRBD1	TRBV12-3/TRBV12-4	TRBJ2-3	many	CASSLIFGGQGDTDTQYF	TGTGCCAGCAGTTTAATATTTGGTGGACAGGGGGACACAGATACGCAGTATTTT
-	TRBV25-1	TRBJ2-6	many	CASSEYNFGISGANVLTF	TGTGCCAGCAGTGAATATAATTTCGGTATCTCTGGGGCCAACGTCCTGACTTTC
-	TRBV12-3/TRBV12-4	TRBJ1-6	many	CASSLIEESPLHF	TGTGCCAGCAGTTTAATTGAGGAATCACCCCTCCACTTT
-	TRBV4-1	TRBJ1-1	many	CASSQGAGGGTEAFF	TGCGCCAGCAGCCAAGGTGCCGGGGGGGGGACTGAAGCTTTCTTT
TRBD1	TRBV7-9	TRBJ1-4	-	CASSGGQGALEKLFF	TGTGCCAGCAGCGGGGGACAGGGGGCTTTGGAAAAACTGTTTTTT
-	TRBV12-3/TRBV12-4	TRBJ1-2	many	CASSPQGQANYGYTF	TGTGCCAGCAGCCCACAGGGCCAAGCTAACTATGGCTACACCTTC
TRBD2	TRBV20-1	TRBJ2-5	many	CSAGGGFQETQYF	TGCAGTGCTGGCGGGGGTTTCCAAGAGACCCAGTACTTC
TRBD1	TRBV2	TRBJ2-7	many	CASSATGLLHEQYF	TGTGCCAGCAGTGCGACAGGGCTGTTGCACGAGCAGTACTTC
-	TRBV6-1	TRBJ1-1	many	CASSRGEYTEAFF	TGTGCCAGCAGTCGGGGGGAATACACTGAAGCTTTCTTT
-	TRBV29-1	TRBJ1-3	many	CSVAGSGNTIYF	TGCAGCGTTGCAGGGTCCGGAAACACCATATATTTT
TRBD2	TRBV4-2	TRBJ2-7	few	CASSQPGTRNSYEQYF	TGTGCCAGCAGCCAGCCCGGGACTAGGAACTCCTACGAGCAGTACTTC
TRBD2	TRBV6-4	TRBJ2-3	many	CASSDSVAGAGDTQYF	TGTGCCAGCAGTGACTCGGTAGCGGGGGCTGGAGATACGCAGTATTTT
-	TRBV7-2	TRBJ1-1	many	CASTIHSVTANTEAFF	TGTGCCAGCACCATCCACTCGGTGACAGCGAACACTGAAGCTTTCTTT
TRBD2	TRBV20-1	TRBJ2-3	many	CSATGTSGNWDTQYF	TGCAGTGCTACCGGGACTAGCGGAAACTGGGATACGCAGTATTTT
TRBD1	TRBV5-1	TRBJ2-1	many	CASSRTGERTNEQFF	TGCGCCAGCAGCCGCACAGGGGAAAGGACTAATGAGCAGTTCTTC
-	TRBV7-9	TRBJ2-7	-	CASSPLGTPTYEQYF	TGTGCCAGCAGCCCGCTCGGCACACCGACCTACGAGCAGTACTTC
-	TRBV29-1	TRBJ2-7	many	CSVQLTYEQYF	TGCAGCGTACAGTTAACCTACGAGCAGTACTTC
-	TRBV3-1	TRBJ1-6	many	CASSQEAGGRNSPLHF	TGTGCCAGCAGCCAAGAAGCCGGGGGGCGTAATTCACCCCTCCACTTT
-	TRBV20-1	TRBJ2-1	many	CIAAHPSGRRYNEQFF	TGCATTGCTGCGCACCCCTCGGGCCGAAGGTACAATGAGCAGTTCTTC
TRBD2	TRBV7-6	TRBJ2-1	many	CASSLVLAGGPIF	TGTGCCAGCAGCTTAGTCCTAGCGGGGGGGCCGATCTTC
-	TRBV7-2	TRBJ1-2	few	CASSLDIRGYGYTF	TGTGCCAGCAGCTTAGATATTCGGGGGTATGGCTACACCTTC
-	TRBV20-1	TRBJ1-2	-	CSARDLAFYGYTF	TGCAGTGCTAGAGATCTCGCATTCTATGGCTACACCTTC
-	TRBV5-1	TRBJ2-5	many	CASSLMLTQETQYF	TGCGCCAGCAGCTTGATGCTCACCCAAGAGACCCAGTACTTC
-	TRBV29-1	TRBJ2-1	many	CSVGWQGRDNEQFF	TGCAGCGTTGGATGGCAGGGTCGGGACAATGAGCAGTTCTTC
-	TRBV28	TRBJ2-7	many	CASSIKDRRPYF	TGTGCCAGCAGTATTAAAGACCGACGGCCGTACTTC
TRBD2	TRBV5-1	TRBJ2-3	many	CASSLTSGGSVDTQYF	TGCGCCAGCAGCTTGACTAGCGGGGGCTCGGTGGATACGCAGTATTTT
-	TRBV7-9	TRBJ1-3	many	CASSSEVSGNTIYF	TGTGCCAGCAGCTCTGAGGTCTCTGGAAACACCATATATTTT
-	TRBV28	TRBJ2-1	many	CASVPGGARAYNEQFF	TGTGCCAGCGTGCCTGGAGGGGCCAGAGCCTACAATGAGCAGTTCTTC
-	TRBV20-1	TRBJ1-6	many	CSARGSGADNSPLHF	TGCAGTGCTAGGGGATCAGGGGCTGATAATTCACCCCTCCACTTT